Detailed here is one TCR beta chain. The antigen remains unidentified. This record belongs to a study of vaccination effects on CD4 cells after COVID-19. This CDR3 spans 14 amino acids. Germline lookup yields CDR1 MNHNY and CDR2 SVGAGI (reference sequence). V was cut by 6 bases and J by 3 bases, with 14 bases left in between. Findings and limits, study-wide: The study, lacking early post-infection timepoints, had few convalescent patients. Clones of infection and vaccine origin contracted markedly late after vaccination.

Repertoires were generated with immunoSEQ multiplex PCR, while TCRdb's copy carries only in-frame clones and drops some. The sample carries tens of thousands of clones, approximately 74% recorded once. In the ViraFEST assay, antigen-specific CD4+ clonotypes were identified by expansion after peptide-pool stimulation. Between days 9 and 11 of culture, CD4+ T cells were separated out. Vaccine recipients lacked prior SARS-CoV-2 infection and had negative nucleocapsid antibodies. For each well, some 2 million PBMC were cultured with 9 to 10 IU/ml IL-2 and roughly 9.2 ug/ml peptides. Both day 3 and day 7 saw half the medium replaced with IL-2 medium.

V usage is TRBV6-6 and J usage is TRBJ1-2; no definite D call. Sequencing was performed on CD4+ T cells from PBMCs cultured with SARS-CoV-2 spike peptides, taken before COVID-19 vaccination. The source of this sequence is a human donor who received a COVID-19 vaccine. The CDR3 nucleotides are TGTGCCAGCAGGCCCCCTGCCCAGTACTATGGCTACACCTTC. It is translated as CASRPPAQYYGYTF.